This TCR beta chain was recovered during a study of regulatory and conventional T cells in RAG deficiency. This CDR3 comprises 15 residues. J was trimmed by 3 bases and V by 1 base; bases with no gene match: 5. In germline, CDR1 is SGHVS, CDR2 FNYEAQ. Sequenced by immunoSEQ multiplex PCR; TCRdb stores in-frame clones only, minus some. The sample holds approximately 12,000 clones; around 94% are singletons and the top ten take 1.1%. Blood CD4+ CD25-low CD127-high conventional T cells supplied the genomic DNA template. These sequences were also reported in another study, on regulatory T cells. That work adds: The primer mix had 52 TRBV and 13 TRBJ primers.

The chain combines TRBV7-6 with TRBJ1-2, with 7 bases fitting TRBD1. Specimen: CD4+ effector T cells sorted from blood. This sequence was found in a human donor in good health. DNA for the CDR3: TGTGCCAGCAGCTTAGTTACAGGGGATCACTATGGCTACACCTTC. Amino acid sequence: CASSLVTGDHYGYTF.